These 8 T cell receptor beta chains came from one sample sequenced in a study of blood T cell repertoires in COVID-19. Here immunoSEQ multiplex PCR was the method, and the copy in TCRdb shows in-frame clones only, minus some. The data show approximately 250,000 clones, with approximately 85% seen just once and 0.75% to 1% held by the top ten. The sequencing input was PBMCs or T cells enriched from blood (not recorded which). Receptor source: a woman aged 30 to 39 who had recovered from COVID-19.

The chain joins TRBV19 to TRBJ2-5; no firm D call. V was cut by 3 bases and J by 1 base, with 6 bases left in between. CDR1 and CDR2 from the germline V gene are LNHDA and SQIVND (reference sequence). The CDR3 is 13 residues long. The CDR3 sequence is CASSISLQETQYF. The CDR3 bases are TGTGCCAGTAGTATTTCACTCCAAGAGACCCAGTACTTC.

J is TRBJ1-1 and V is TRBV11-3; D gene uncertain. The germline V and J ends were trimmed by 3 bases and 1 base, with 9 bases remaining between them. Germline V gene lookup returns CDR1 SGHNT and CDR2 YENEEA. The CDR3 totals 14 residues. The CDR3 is CASSLGRRNTEAFF. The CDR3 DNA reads TGTGCCAGCAGCTTGGGCCGAAGGAACACTGAAGCTTTCTTT.

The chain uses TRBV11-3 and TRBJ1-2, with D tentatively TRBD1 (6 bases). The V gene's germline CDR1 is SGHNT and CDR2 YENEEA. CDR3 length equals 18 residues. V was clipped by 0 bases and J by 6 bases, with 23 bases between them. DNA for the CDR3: TGTGCCAGCAGCTTAGAGGGGATGACAGGTCCGGGGTTGGATGGCTACACCTTC. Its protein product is CASSLEGMTGPGLDGYTF.

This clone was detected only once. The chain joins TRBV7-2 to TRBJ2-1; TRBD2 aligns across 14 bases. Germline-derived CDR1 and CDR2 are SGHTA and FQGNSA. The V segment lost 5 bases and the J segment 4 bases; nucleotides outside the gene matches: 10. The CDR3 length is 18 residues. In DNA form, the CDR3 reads TGTGCCAGCAGCGACGGGACTAGCGGGGGCCCCATTTACAATGAGCAGTTCTTC. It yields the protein CASSDGTSGGPIYNEQFF.

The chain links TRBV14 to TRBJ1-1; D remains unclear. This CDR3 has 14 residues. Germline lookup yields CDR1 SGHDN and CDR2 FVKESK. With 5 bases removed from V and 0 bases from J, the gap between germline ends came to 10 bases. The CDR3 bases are TGTGCCAGCAGCGCAGTCGGGGTGAACACTGAAGCTTTCTTT. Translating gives CASSAVGVNTEAFF.

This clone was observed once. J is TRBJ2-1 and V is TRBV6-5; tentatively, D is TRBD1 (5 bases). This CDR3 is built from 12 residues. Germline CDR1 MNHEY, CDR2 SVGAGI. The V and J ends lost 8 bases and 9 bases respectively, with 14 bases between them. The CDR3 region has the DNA TGTGCCAGCGACCGCCCCAGGGTTGAGCAGTTCTTC. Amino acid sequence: CASDRPRVEQFF.

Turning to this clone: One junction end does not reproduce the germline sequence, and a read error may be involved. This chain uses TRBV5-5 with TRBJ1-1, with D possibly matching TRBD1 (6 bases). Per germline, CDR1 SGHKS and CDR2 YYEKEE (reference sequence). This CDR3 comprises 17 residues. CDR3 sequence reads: CASSSHPYREKNAEAFF. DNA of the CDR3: TGTGCCAGCAGCTCACATCCCTACAGGGAAAAGAACGCTGAAGCTTTCTTT.

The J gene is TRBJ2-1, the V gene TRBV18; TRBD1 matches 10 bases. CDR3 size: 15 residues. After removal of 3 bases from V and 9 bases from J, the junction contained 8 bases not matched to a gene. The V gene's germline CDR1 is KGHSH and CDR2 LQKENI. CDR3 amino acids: CASSPPGTGVLEQFF. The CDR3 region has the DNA TGTGCCAGCTCACCCCCTGGGACAGGGGTGCTTGAGCAGTTCTTC.